This T cell receptor beta chain was sequenced for a study of T cells in Graves' hyperthyroidism and ophthalmopathy. Study-level background: Blood was drawn when the patient was first diagnosed and still untreated.

The CDR3 regions of TCR beta were amplified from RNA transcripts. An initial round of RT-PCR targeting the TCR CDR3 relied on the HTBI primer set. TCRdb itself ran the multiplex PCR reads through MiXCR, one entry per CDR3 protein. The sample has around 240,000 distinct CDR3 sequences, just over 14% seen once; the top ten hold about an eighth. Study-level results: Blood held most thyroid clonotypes expanded above 0.001 frequency.

Germline assignment: CDR1 SGHRS and CDR2 YFSETQ. This CDR3 region has 15 residues. Trimming cost V 3 bases and J 0 bases, with 12 bases left between them. In the case of this clonotype: Its specificity is not known.

The V gene is TRBV5-1, the J gene TRBJ1-2; possibly TRBD1 for D (6 bases). The sequence was collected from a woman between 40 and 55 years old with Graves' hyperthyroidism that later progressed to Graves' ophthalmopathy. The sample comprised blood. Here the CDR3 reads CASSYRTATNYGYTF. The CDR3 DNA reads TGCGCCAGCAGCTATAGGACAGCAACTAACTATGGCTACACCTTC. Variable domain in full (rest from reference TRBV5-1 and TRBJ1-2): KAGVTQTPRYLIKTRGQQVTLSCSPISGHRSVSWYQQTPGQGLQFLFEYFSETQRNKGNFPGRFSGRQFSNSRSEMNVSTLELGDSALYLCASSYRTATNYGYTFGSGTRLTVV.